This TCR beta chain was sequenced during a study of CXCR3-negative and CXCR3-positive naive CD8 T cells. Study outcomes and limitations: Diversity ran similarly high across both naive subsets but far lower in memory CD8+ cells. The majority of assays used fresh PBMCs, and CXCR3 expression partially decreased after cryopreservation. Naive cells with CXCR3 showed TRB CDR3s that were more hydrophobic than those in CXCR3-negative naive cells.

Each CD8+ T cell subset was flow-sorted in triplicate. Every sort contained 300,000 cells. CD45RO-CCR7+CD27+CD95- cells counted as naive CD8+ T cells. This CDR3 spans 17 amino acids. The germline gives CDR1 SGHTS, CDR2 YDEGEE. The study made its TRB cDNA libraries by 5' RACE, adding UMI labels. Each CDR3 protein gets one entry in TCRdb, which reprocessed the 5' RACE reads and gives no DNA. The specimen's table records tens of thousands of distinct CDR3 sequences. Details on this clonotype: Its specificity is not known.

The source material was naive CXCR3+ CD8+ T cells from blood. Subset specified: CD45RO-CCR7+CD27+CD95- naive CD8+ T cells expressing CXCR3 (TNR3+). This rearrangement joins TRBV5-8 to TRBJ1-1; the TCRdb call, TRBD1, lacks DNA for checking. The TCR comes from a human donor in good health. Some clones in this sample may be carry-over from other donors' samples. The chain's CDR3 is CASSLPTGKGLNTEAFF.